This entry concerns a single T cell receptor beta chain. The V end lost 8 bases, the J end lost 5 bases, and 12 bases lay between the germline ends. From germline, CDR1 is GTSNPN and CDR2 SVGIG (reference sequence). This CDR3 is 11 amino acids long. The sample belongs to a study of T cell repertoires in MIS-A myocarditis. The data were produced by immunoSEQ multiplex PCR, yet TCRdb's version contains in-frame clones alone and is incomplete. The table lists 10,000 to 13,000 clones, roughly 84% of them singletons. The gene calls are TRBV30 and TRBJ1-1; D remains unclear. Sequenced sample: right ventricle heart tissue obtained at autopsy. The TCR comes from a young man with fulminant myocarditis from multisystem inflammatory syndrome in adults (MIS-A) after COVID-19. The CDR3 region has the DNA TGTGCCGCGGAAAGGAATACTGAAGCTTTCTTT. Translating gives CAAERNTEAFF. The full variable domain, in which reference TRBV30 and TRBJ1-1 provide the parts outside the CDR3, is SQTIHQWPATLVQPVGSPLSLECTVEGTSNPNLYWYRQAAGRGLQLLFYSVGIGQISSEVPQNLSASRPQDRQFILSSKKLLLSDSGFYLCAAERNTEAFFGQGTRLTVV.